These T cell receptor beta chains were read from a single sample in a study of Ad26.COV2.S vaccination and SARS-CoV-2 variants. Assay: immunoSEQ multiplex PCR; the TCRdb copy retains only in-frame clones and omits some. The sample holds a few hundred thousand clones, roughly 90% seen once. Sequencing used peripheral blood, obtained in a trial of Ad26.COV2.S vaccine versus placebo. These receptors were obtained from a person between 18 and 65 years old who received the Ad26.COV2.S COVID-19 vaccine or a placebo. Each CDR3 is given with its conserved first and last residue. Fields, in order: V gene, D gene, clone size, J gene, CDR3 protein, CDR3 DNA. D genes are given only for firm matches. Size values are once, few and many counts, or a class for expanded clones, and some rows have none.

TRBV19	TRBD1	NA	TRBJ1-2	CASLRDSRNYGYTF	TGTGCCAGTCTCCGGGACAGCAGGAACTATGGCTACACCTTC
TRBV6-4	TRBD2	NA	TRBJ2-1	CASSGTSDNEQFF	TGTGCCAGCAGTGGGACTAGCGACAATGAGCAGTTCTTC
TRBV29-1	NA	NA	TRBJ2-7	CSVAGRQFNEQYF	TGCAGCGTTGCTGGGAGGCAGTTCAACGAGCAGTACTTC
TRBV7-2	TRBD2	NA	TRBJ2-1	CASSVGLARTPGPHNEQFF	TGTGCCAGCAGCGTGGGACTAGCGCGTACCCCCGGGCCACACAATGAGCAGTTCTTC
TRBV6-1	NA	NA	TRBJ1-1	CASSELVVGRTQAFF	TGTGCCAGCAGTGAACTTGTGGTAGGACGTACCCAAGCTTTCTTT
TRBV27	TRBD1	once	TRBJ2-1	CASSPLLGWTGTYNEQFF	TGTGCCAGCAGCCCCCTTTTGGGATGGACAGGGACCTACAATGAGCAGTTCTTC
TRBV6-6	TRBD2	NA	TRBJ2-1	CASSYRGGANNEQFF	TGTGCCAGCAGTTACCGCGGGGGGGCTAACAATGAGCAGTTCTTC
TRBV7-9	NA	NA	TRBJ2-7	CASSSQGYEQYF	TGTGCCAGCAGCTCTCAGGGCTACGAGCAGTACTTC
TRBV5-1	TRBD2	NA	TRBJ2-1	CASTSRTSGVYNEQFF	TGCGCCAGCACTTCCCGTACTAGCGGGGTCTACAATGAGCAGTTCTTC
TRBV4-3	NA	NA	TRBJ1-6	CASSQESWRDHYYNSPLHF	TGCGCCAGCAGCCAAGAGTCTTGGCGGGACCACTACTATAATTCACCCCTCCACTTT
TRBV7-8	TRBD1	NA	TRBJ1-5	CASSPTGGGFWGNQPQHF	TGTGCCAGCAGCCCGACAGGGGGCGGGTTCTGGGGCAATCAGCCCCAGCATTTT
TRBV5-4	TRBD2	NA	TRBJ2-7	CASSLSSGDYEQYF	TGTGCCAGCAGCTTGTCTAGCGGGGACTACGAGCAGTACTTC
TRBV6-2/TRBV6-3	TRBD1	NA	TRBJ2-2	CASSETGGLPLGELFF	TGTGCCAGCAGTGAGACAGGGGGCCTACCCCTCGGGGAGCTGTTTTTT
TRBV9	NA	NA	TRBJ1-1	CASSVAALGTEAFF	TGTGCCAGCAGCGTGGCAGCCTTAGGCACTGAAGCTTTCTTT
TRBV30	NA	NA	TRBJ1-4	CAWRLTGAVEKLFF	TGTGCCTGGAGACTCACGGGGGCGGTGGAAAAACTGTTTTTT
TRBV27	NA	NA	TRBJ2-7	CASSLSPQYEQYF	TGTGCCAGCAGTTTATCACCCCAATACGAGCAGTACTTC
TRBV7-2	TRBD2	NA	TRBJ2-3	CASSLALTSGGAGTDTQYF	TGTGCCAGCAGCTTAGCGCTGACTAGCGGGGGGGCTGGCACAGATACGCAGTATTTT
TRBV7-2	TRBD1	NA	TRBJ2-5	CASSSDRGQTQYF	TGTGCCAGCAGCTCAGACAGGGGGCAGACCCAGTACTTC
TRBV9	TRBD2	NA	TRBJ2-1	CASSVRAGAYNEQFF	TGTGCCAGCAGCGTTAGAGCGGGAGCTTACAATGAGCAGTTCTTC
TRBV24-1	NA	NA	TRBJ1-2	CATSDLASLGYTF	TGTGCCACCAGTGATTTAGCCAGTCTGGGCTACACCTTC
TRBV6-5	TRBD1	NA	TRBJ1-3	CASSYGQGVGGNTIYF	TGTGCCAGCAGTTACGGACAGGGGGTGGGAGGAAACACCATATATTTT
TRBV7-6	TRBD1	NA	TRBJ1-2	CASSLLQGEYGYTF	TGTGCCAGCAGCCTTCTCCAGGGGGAGTATGGCTACACCTTC
TRBV4-3	NA	NA	TRBJ1-4	CASSQVSSPTNEKLFF	TGCGCCAGCAGCCAAGTATCTTCCCCAACTAATGAAAAACTGTTTTTT
TRBV7-6	NA	once	TRBJ2-3	CASSFPPARTDTQYF	TGTGCCAGCAGCTTCCCCCCGGCTCGGACAGATACGCAGTATTTT